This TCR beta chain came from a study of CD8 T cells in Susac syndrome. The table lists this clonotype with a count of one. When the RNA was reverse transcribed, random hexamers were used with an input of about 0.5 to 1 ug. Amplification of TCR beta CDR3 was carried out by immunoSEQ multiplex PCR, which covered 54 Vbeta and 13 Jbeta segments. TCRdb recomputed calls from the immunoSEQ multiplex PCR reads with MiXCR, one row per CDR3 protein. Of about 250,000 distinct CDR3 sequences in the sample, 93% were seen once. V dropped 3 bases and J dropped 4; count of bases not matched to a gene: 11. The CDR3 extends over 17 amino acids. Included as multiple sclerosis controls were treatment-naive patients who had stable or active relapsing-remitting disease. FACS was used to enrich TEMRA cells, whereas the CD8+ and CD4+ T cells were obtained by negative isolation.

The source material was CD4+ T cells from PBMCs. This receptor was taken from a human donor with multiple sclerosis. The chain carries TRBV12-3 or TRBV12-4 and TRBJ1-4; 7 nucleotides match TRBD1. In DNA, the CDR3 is TGTGCCAGCAGTTTTAGCACAGGGGATTTTGGTAATGAAAAACTGTTTTTT. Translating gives CASSFSTGDFGNEKLFF.